This T cell receptor beta chain was identified in a study of patients with pleural tuberculosis. One entry per CDR3 protein, called by TCRdb with MiXCR from the reads. The table includes some 29,000 distinct CDR3 sequences, 18% detected once. This clonotype was found many times. The sample taken for sequencing was peripheral blood. This clonotype originated in a human donor with pleural tuberculosis.

CDR3 in amino acids: CASSDGQAEQYF. CDR3 DNA: TGTGCCAGCTCAGACGGACAGGCCGAGCAGTACTTC. V gene TRBV18 combines with J gene TRBJ2-7, with 7 nucleotides matching TRBD1. The CDR3 sequence is 12 residues long. The V and J ends lost 5 bases and 6 bases, in that order; junction bases with no gene match: 4. The germline V gene encodes CDR1 KGHSH and CDR2 LQKENI.